A selection of T cell receptor beta chains follows, all from one sample in a study of blood T cell repertoires in COVID-19. The data were produced by immunoSEQ multiplex PCR, yet TCRdb's version contains in-frame clones alone and is incomplete. The top ten hold under 5% of the sample, which has some 100,000 clones, roughly 70% seen once. The sequencing sample was made of peripheral blood. These TCRs come from a man aged 65 to 79 with COVID-19, enrolled during active disease. Both conserved end residues are part of each CDR3. Fields, in order: CDR3 DNA, CDR3 protein, clone size, D gene, J gene, V gene. D genes are given only for firm matches. Only some rows state a clone size, as once, few, many or a class for expanded clones.

TGCGCCAGCAGCCAAGATGGAGGCTATGGCTACACCTTC	CASSQDGGYGYTF	few	NA	TRBJ1-2	TRBV4-3
TGCAGCGTTGAGAAGATGTTTGGACTCATCCTCTATGGCTACACCTTC	CSVEKMFGLILYGYTF	NA	NA	TRBJ1-2	TRBV29-1
TGTGCCAGCAGCTCCACACCAGCCTACGAGCAGTACTTC	CASSSTPAYEQYF	NA	NA	TRBJ2-7	TRBV12-3/TRBV12-4
TGCGCCAGCAGCCTTCAGCGCGGACTTGGCACAGATACGCAGTATTTT	CASSLQRGLGTDTQYF	NA	NA	TRBJ2-3	TRBV4-1
TGTGCCAGCAGTGTGGGGGTCTGGGGAGCGGGGTACGAGCAGTACTTC	CASSVGVWGAGYEQYF	NA	TRBD2	TRBJ2-7	TRBV2
TGTGCCAGCAGTTCTTTTTCCCCCGAGACCCAGTACTTC	CASSSFSPETQYF	NA	NA	TRBJ2-5	TRBV6-2/TRBV6-3
TGCAGCGTTTCCGGGAGCAGGACTGAAGCTTTCTTT	CSVSGSRTEAFF	NA	NA	TRBJ1-1	TRBV29-1
TGCAGCTCCAGGACTAGCGGGATAAATGAGCAGTTCTTC	CSSRTSGINEQFF	few	TRBD2	TRBJ2-1	TRBV29-1
TGTGCCAGCAGCCAGAGGGGGACTAGCGGGAGTATCTCGAACACCGGGGAGCTGTTTTTT	CASSQRGTSGSISNTGELFF	NA	TRBD2	TRBJ2-2	TRBV14
TGCGCCAGCAGCCCCAGCGGGTCCTCCTACAATGAGCAGTTCTTC	CASSPSGSSYNEQFF	NA	NA	TRBJ2-1	TRBV5-1
TGTGCCAGCAGCCAGAGTACTTTGGGCGAAAAACTGTTTTTT	CASSQSTLGEKLFF	few	NA	TRBJ1-4	TRBV7-2
TGTGCCAGCAGTGATTTGAGTTCGGAGACCCAGTACTTC	CASSDLSSETQYF	NA	NA	TRBJ2-5	TRBV25-1
TGTGCCAGCAGCTTCGTAGCGGGAGTAAATGAGCAGTTCTTC	CASSFVAGVNEQFF	NA	TRBD2	TRBJ2-1	TRBV7-2
TGTGCCAGCAGTTCAGGACAGGGGGCCAACACCATATATTTT	CASSSGQGANTIYF	NA	TRBD1	TRBJ1-3	TRBV28
TGTGCCAGCAATCACAGGGGCCGGAATGAAAAACTGTTTTTT	CASNHRGRNEKLFF	NA	TRBD1	TRBJ1-4	TRBV5-5
TGTGCCAGCAGTCGAGGGGGCGGGGAGCTGTTTTTT	CASSRGGGELFF	NA	NA	TRBJ2-2	TRBV9
TGTGCCAGCAGCTTGGTATGGACAGTTAGTAGAGCTAATGAAAAACTGTTTTTT	CASSLVWTVSRANEKLFF	NA	NA	TRBJ1-4	TRBV5-5